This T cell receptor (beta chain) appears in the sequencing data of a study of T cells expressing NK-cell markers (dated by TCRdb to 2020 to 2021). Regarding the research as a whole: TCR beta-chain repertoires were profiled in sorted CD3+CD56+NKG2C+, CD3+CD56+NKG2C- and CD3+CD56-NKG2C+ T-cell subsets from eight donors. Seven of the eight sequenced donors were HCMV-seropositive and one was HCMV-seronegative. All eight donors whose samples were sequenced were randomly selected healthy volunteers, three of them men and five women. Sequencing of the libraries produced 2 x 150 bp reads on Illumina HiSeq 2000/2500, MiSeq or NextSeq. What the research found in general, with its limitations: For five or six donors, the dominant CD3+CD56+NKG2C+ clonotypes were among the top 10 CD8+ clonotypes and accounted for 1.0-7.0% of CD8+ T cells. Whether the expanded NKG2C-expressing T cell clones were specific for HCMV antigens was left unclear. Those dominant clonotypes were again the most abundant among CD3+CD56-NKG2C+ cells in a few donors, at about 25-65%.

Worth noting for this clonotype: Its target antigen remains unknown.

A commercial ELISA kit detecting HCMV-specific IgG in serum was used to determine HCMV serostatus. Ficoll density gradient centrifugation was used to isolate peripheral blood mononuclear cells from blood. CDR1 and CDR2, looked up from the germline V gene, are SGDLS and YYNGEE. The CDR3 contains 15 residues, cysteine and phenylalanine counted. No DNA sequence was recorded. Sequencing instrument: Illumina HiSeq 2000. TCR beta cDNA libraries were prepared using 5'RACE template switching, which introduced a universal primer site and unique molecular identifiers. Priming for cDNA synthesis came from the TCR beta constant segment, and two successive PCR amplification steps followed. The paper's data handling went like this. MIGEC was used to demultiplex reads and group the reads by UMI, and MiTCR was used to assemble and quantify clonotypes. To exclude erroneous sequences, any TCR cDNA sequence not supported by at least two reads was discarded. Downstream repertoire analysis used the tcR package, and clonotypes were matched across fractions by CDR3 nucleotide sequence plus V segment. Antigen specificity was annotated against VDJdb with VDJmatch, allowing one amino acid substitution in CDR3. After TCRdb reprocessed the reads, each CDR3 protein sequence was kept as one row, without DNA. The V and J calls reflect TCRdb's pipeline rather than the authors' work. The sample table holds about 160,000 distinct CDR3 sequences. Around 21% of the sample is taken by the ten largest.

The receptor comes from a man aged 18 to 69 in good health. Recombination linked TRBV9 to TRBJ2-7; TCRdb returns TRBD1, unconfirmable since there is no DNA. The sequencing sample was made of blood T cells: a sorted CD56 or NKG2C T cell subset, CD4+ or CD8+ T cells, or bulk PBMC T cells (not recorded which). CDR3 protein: CASSVGTNGAYEQYF.